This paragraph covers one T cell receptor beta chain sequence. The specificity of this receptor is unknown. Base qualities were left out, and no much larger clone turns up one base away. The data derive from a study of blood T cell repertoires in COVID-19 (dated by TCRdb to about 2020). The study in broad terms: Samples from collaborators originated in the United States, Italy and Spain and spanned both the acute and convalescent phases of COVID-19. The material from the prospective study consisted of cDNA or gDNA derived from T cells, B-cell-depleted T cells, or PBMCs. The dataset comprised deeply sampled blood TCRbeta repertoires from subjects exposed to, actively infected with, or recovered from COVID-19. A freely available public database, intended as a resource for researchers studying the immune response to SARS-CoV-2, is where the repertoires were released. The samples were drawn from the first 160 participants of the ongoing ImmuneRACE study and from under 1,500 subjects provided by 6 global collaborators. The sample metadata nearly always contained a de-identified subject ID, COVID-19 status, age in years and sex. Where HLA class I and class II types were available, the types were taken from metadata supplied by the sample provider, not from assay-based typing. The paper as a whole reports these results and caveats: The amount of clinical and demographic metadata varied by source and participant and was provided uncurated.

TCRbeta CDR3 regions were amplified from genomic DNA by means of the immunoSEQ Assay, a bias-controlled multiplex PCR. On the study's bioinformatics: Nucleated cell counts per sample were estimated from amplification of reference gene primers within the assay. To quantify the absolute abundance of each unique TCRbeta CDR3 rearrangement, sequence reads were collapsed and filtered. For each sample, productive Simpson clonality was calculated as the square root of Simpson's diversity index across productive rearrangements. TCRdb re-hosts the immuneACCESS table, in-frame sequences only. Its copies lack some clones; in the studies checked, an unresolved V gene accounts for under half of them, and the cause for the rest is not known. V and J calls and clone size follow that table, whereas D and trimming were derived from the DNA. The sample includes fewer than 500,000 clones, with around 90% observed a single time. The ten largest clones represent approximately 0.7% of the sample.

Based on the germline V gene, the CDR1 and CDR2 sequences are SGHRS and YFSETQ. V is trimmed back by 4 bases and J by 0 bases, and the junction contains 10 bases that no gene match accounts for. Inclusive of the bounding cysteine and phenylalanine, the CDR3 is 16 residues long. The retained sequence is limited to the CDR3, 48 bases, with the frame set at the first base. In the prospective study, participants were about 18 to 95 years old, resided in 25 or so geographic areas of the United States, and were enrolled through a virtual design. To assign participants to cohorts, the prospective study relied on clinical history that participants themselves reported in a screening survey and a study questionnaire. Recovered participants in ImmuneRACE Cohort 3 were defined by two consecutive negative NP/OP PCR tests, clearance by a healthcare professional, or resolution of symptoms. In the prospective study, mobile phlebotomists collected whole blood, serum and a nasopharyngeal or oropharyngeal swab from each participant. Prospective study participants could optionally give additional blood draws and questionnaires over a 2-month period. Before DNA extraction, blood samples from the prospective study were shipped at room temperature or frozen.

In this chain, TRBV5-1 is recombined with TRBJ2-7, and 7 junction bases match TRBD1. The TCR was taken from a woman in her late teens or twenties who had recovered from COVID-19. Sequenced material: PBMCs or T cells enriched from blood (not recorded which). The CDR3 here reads CASSPSGGSSSYEQYF. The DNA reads TGCGCCAGCAGCCCATCAGGGGGTTCGAGCTCCTACGAGCAGTACTTC.